The 3 T cell receptor beta chains given below trace back to one sample, sequenced in a study of CD8 T cells in ankylosing spondylitis. Each CDR3 protein gets one entry after TCRdb re-called the 5' RACE reads with MiXCR. The sample includes about 52,000 distinct CDR3 sequences, approximately 7.4% of them seen just once. The sample taken for sequencing was blood, either unsorted or a sorted T cell fraction (not recorded which). The source of these receptors is a female donor with ankylosing spondylitis or in good health (not recorded which).

This clonotype appeared many times. The J gene is TRBJ2-3, the V gene TRBV20-1; D not resolved. Trimming pared 0 bases from V and 7 bases from J, leaving 11 bases between. Germline CDR1 reads DFQATT; CDR2 reads SNEGSKA (reference sequence). This CDR3 spans 13 amino acids. The CDR3 loop is CSARDHYTYTQYF. CDR3 bases: TGCAGTGCTAGAGATCACTATACATATACGCAGTATTTT.

This clonotype occurred many times. The chain recombines TRBV20-1 with TRBJ1-5, with D perhaps matching TRBD1 (6 bases). CDR3 length: 13 amino acids. V was trimmed by 1 base and J by 6 bases, leaving 10 bases between them. The germline CDR1 and CDR2 sequences are DFQATT and SNEGSKA (reference sequence). As DNA, the CDR3 is TGCAGTGCTAGAGCCGGGGGCTCTCAGCCCCAGCATTTT. This sequence encodes CSARAGGSQPQHF.

This clonotype was detected many times. The J gene is TRBJ2-1, the V gene TRBV4-1; D tentatively reads TRBD1 or TRBD2 (6 bases each). The CDR3 contains 17 residues. Germline V gene sequence: CDR1 MGHRA, CDR2 YSYEKL. The V and J ends lost 3 bases and 3 bases respectively, with 18 bases between them. The CDR3, as DNA: TGCGCCAGCAGCCAGGCTTTTACGAGGGGGGACTACAATGAGCAGTTCTTC. It encodes CASSQAFTRGDYNEQFF.